Below, one TCR beta chain is given with its context. Germline V gene lookup returns CDR1 GTSNPN and CDR2 SVGIG (reference sequence). This CDR3 has 14 residues. Trimming removed 3 bases at V and 2 bases at J, with 12 bases between. Sequencing was performed with immunoSEQ multiplex PCR; in TCRdb, only in-frame clones are kept and a portion is missing. The data hold 90,000 to 120,000 clones, with around four fifths observed a single time. This entry comes from a study of control samples from healthy donors and cancer patients. V and J are TRBV30 and TRBJ2-3; D possibly corresponds to TRBD2 (5 bases). The origin of this receptor is a man aged 18-30 years in good health. Material for sequencing was blood. CDR3 in amino acids: CAWSGESVTDTQYF. The CDR3 DNA reads as TGTGCCTGGAGCGGGGAGTCGGTCACAGATACGCAGTATTTT.